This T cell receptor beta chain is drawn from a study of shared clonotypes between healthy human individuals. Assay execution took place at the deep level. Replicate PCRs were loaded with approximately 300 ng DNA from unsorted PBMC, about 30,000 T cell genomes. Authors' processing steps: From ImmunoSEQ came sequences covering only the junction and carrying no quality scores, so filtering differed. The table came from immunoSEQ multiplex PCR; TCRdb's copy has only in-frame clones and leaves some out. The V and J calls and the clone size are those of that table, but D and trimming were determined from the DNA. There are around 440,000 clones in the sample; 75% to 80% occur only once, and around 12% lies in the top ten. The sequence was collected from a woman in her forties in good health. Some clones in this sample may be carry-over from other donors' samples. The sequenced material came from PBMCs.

In DNA, the CDR3 is TGTGCCAGCAGCCAGGCGGGACTAGCGGGAGGCTCCTCCTACAATGAGCAGTTCTTC. Translated: CASSQAGLAGGSSYNEQFF. The J gene is TRBJ2-1, the V gene TRBV4-2, with 15 bases lining up with TRBD2. V lost 3 bases to trimming and J lost 0 bases; unmatched junction nucleotides: 6. The CDR3 loop spans 19 amino acids. The germline V gene encodes CDR1 LGHNA and CDR2 YNFKEQ.